The clone carrying this T cell receptor (beta chain) was counted ten times or more. The target antigen is unknown. Time point denoted: persistent/refractory GD, antithyroid drugs over 5 years with positive TRAb. Isolated PBMC RNA provided the starting material for the TCR library. The data were taken from a study of regulatory T cells in long-lasting Graves disease. This CDR3 contains 14 residues. V lost 4 bases and J 4 bases, leaving 12 bases between the germline ends. CDR1 SGHRS and CDR2 YFSETQ come from the germline V gene. The study, taken as a whole, reports: The persistent group shared 2,741 public clonotypes, more than the approximately 970 shared by new patients. Because few samples were included, accuracy may have been lower. Favored gene segments in persistent disease were TRBV28, TRBJ1-2 and TRBJ2-5. Persistent Graves' patients showed reduced TCR diversity versus newly diagnosed patients.

Combining iRepertoire HTBI primers with Arm-PCR of CDR3 regions, the authors built TCR beta libraries. TCRdb re-called the multiplex PCR reads through MiXCR, storing one row per CDR3 protein. Here the sample spans 300,000 to 500,000 distinct CDR3 sequences, around 21% being singletons. Sequencing used peripheral blood mononuclear cells (PBMCs), obtained when the disease was refractory, from a patient treated with antithyroid drugs. This chain links TRBV5-1 with TRBJ1-5; D gene ambiguous. The TCR originated in a female donor with Graves disease. Written as DNA, the CDR3 is TGCGCCAGCAGCCCGGGCGTAGGGAATCAGCCCCAGCATTTT. This encodes CASSPGVGNQPQHF.